These T cell receptor beta chains were read from a single sample in a study of regulatory T cells in long-lasting Graves disease. TCRdb used MiXCR to reprocess the multiplex PCR reads, holding one entry per CDR3 protein. The sample includes roughly 500,000 distinct CDR3 sequences, 20% to 25% of them seen just once. This specimen was peripheral blood mononuclear cells (PBMCs), taken when the disease was refractory, from a patient treated with antithyroid drugs. These receptors came from a female donor with Graves disease. Both conserved end residues are part of each CDR3. The order of the fields is clone size, D gene, J gene, V gene, CDR3 DNA, CDR3 protein. The D gene is left open where the match is weak. Size is omitted from some rows. Given values are once, few, many or a class for expanded clones.

clone size: many; D gene: -; J gene: TRBJ2-7; V gene: TRBV27; CDR3 DNA: TGTGCCAGCAGTCCCTTCGGGAGTCTCTACGAGCAGTACTTC; CDR3 protein: CASSPFGSLYEQYF
clone size: -; D gene: -; J gene: TRBJ2-1; V gene: TRBV5-6; CDR3 DNA: TGTGCCAGCAGCTTGACTCTTCGAGCGGTAACTTGGGAGCAGTTCTTC; CDR3 protein: CASSLTLRAVTWEQFF
clone size: many; D gene: -; J gene: TRBJ1-6; V gene: TRBV6-1; CDR3 DNA: TGTGCCAGCAGTCACCCAGGGTCGAATTCACCCCTCCACTTT; CDR3 protein: CASSHPGSNSPLHF
clone size: -; D gene: -; J gene: TRBJ2-7; V gene: TRBV4-3; CDR3 DNA: TGCGCCAGCAGCCAAGAACGGGATGCAGATTCCTACGAGCAGTACTTC; CDR3 protein: CASSQERDADSYEQYF
clone size: -; D gene: TRBD2; J gene: TRBJ2-1; V gene: TRBV7-2; CDR3 DNA: TGTGCCAGCAGCTCTCTCGGGGGGGCAGCGGGATACAATGAGCAGTTCTTC; CDR3 protein: CASSSLGGAAGYNEQFF
clone size: -; D gene: -; J gene: TRBJ2-7; V gene: TRBV20-1; CDR3 DNA: TGCAGTGCTACAATGGCCTACGAGCAGTACTTC; CDR3 protein: CSATMAYEQYF
clone size: many; D gene: TRBD1; J gene: TRBJ1-5; V gene: TRBV28; CDR3 DNA: TGTGCCAGCAGCAGGGACAGGGCCAATCAGCCCCAGCATTTT; CDR3 protein: CASSRDRANQPQHF
clone size: many; D gene: -; J gene: TRBJ2-5; V gene: TRBV20-1; CDR3 DNA: TGCAGTGCTAGAGGGAGCCAAGAGACCCAGTACTTC; CDR3 protein: CSARGSQETQYF
clone size: few; D gene: TRBD1; J gene: TRBJ2-7; V gene: TRBV7-6; CDR3 DNA: TGTGCCAGCAGCTCCGGACAGGGGGCCTCCTACGAGCAGTACTTC; CDR3 protein: CASSSGQGASYEQYF
clone size: -; D gene: TRBD1; J gene: TRBJ2-2; V gene: TRBV19; CDR3 DNA: TGTGCCAGTAGTATCCCAGACAGGGGCCAAACCGGGGAGCTGTTTTTT; CDR3 protein: CASSIPDRGQTGELFF
clone size: -; D gene: -; J gene: TRBJ2-4; V gene: TRBV18; CDR3 DNA: TGTGCCAGCTCAAAAATTGGGTTAGGTGACGGCAAAAACATTCAGTACTTC; CDR3 protein: CASSKIGLGDGKNIQYF
clone size: few; D gene: -; J gene: TRBJ1-2; V gene: TRBV5-5; CDR3 DNA: TGTGCCAGCAGCTTGTTTTACGGTTTATATGGCTACACCTTC; CDR3 protein: CASSLFYGLYGYTF
clone size: -; D gene: TRBD2; J gene: TRBJ2-2; V gene: TRBV27; CDR3 DNA: TGTGCCAGCAGTTTCATGACTAGCGGGGCCGGGGAGCTGTTTTTT; CDR3 protein: CASSFMTSGAGELFF
clone size: many; D gene: TRBD1; J gene: TRBJ2-7; V gene: TRBV20-1; CDR3 DNA: TGCAGTGCTACCAACCCTTGGACAGGGAACGAGCAGTACTTC; CDR3 protein: CSATNPWTGNEQYF
clone size: -; D gene: -; J gene: TRBJ2-6; V gene: TRBV20-1; CDR3 DNA: TGCAGTGCACAGACGTACCGATCTGGGGCCAACGTCCTGTCTTTC; CDR3 protein: CSAQTYRSGANVLSF
clone size: many; D gene: TRBD1; J gene: TRBJ1-2; V gene: TRBV28; CDR3 DNA: TGTGCCAGCAGCCCATGGGGACAGGGGGCAAACTATGGCTACACCTTC; CDR3 protein: CASSPWGQGANYGYTF
clone size: few; D gene: TRBD2; J gene: TRBJ2-7; V gene: TRBV20-1; CDR3 DNA: TGCAGTGCTGCCTATGCGGGACTAGCGGGAGGGGTGCAGTACTTC; CDR3 protein: CSAAYAGLAGGVQYF
clone size: many; D gene: -; J gene: TRBJ2-7; V gene: TRBV20-1; CDR3 DNA: TGCAGTGCATGTTGGGTTGAAGGCGGCGAGCAGTACTTC; CDR3 protein: CSACWVEGGEQYF
clone size: many; D gene: TRBD2; J gene: TRBJ2-7; V gene: TRBV6-1; CDR3 DNA: TGTGCCACCACACGGACTAGCGGGGGGCGAAGCTCCTACGAGCAGTACTTC; CDR3 protein: CATTRTSGGRSSYEQYF
clone size: -; D gene: -; J gene: TRBJ1-2; V gene: TRBV7-2; CDR3 DNA: TGTGCCAGCAGCTTAGAAGGGGGTGCTGGCTACACCTTC; CDR3 protein: CASSLEGGAGYTF
clone size: few; D gene: -; J gene: TRBJ2-7; V gene: TRBV7-9; CDR3 DNA: TGTGCCAGCAGCTTACAAGGGGACCCCTACGAGCAGTACTTC; CDR3 protein: CASSLQGDPYEQYF
clone size: many; D gene: -; J gene: TRBJ2-5; V gene: TRBV7-2; CDR3 DNA: TGTGCCAGCAGCGAGTACCAAGAGACCCAGTACTTC; CDR3 protein: CASSEYQETQYF
clone size: -; D gene: -; J gene: TRBJ1-2; V gene: TRBV20-1; CDR3 DNA: TGCAGTGCTAGTCTTACAGGGCTCTATGGCTACACCTTC; CDR3 protein: CSASLTGLYGYTF
clone size: once; D gene: -; J gene: TRBJ1-1; V gene: TRBV3-1; CDR3 DNA: TGTGCCAGCAGCCAAGATGTTGCCAGTTACACTGAAGCTTTCTTT; CDR3 protein: CASSQDVASYTEAFF
clone size: many; D gene: -; J gene: TRBJ2-5; V gene: TRBV27; CDR3 DNA: TGTGCCAGCAGGAGAGAAGGAACGGAGACCCAGTACTTC; CDR3 protein: CASRREGTETQYF
clone size: many; D gene: TRBD2; J gene: TRBJ2-3; V gene: TRBV28; CDR3 DNA: TGTGCCAGCAGGCGGGGGGGCACAGATACGCAGTATTTT; CDR3 protein: CASRRGGTDTQYF
clone size: few; D gene: -; J gene: TRBJ1-2; V gene: TRBV15; CDR3 DNA: TGTGCCACCAGCAGCGTTAAGGGGTGGAATGGCTACACCTTC; CDR3 protein: CATSSVKGWNGYTF
clone size: -; D gene: TRBD2; J gene: TRBJ2-3; V gene: TRBV19; CDR3 DNA: TGTGCCAGTACTATCGGGGGGGGGAGCACAGATACGCAGTATTTT; CDR3 protein: CASTIGGGSTDTQYF
clone size: -; D gene: -; J gene: TRBJ1-3; V gene: TRBV19; CDR3 DNA: TGTGCCAGTATCATGGGCTCTGGAAACACCATATATTTT; CDR3 protein: CASIMGSGNTIYF
clone size: -; D gene: -; J gene: TRBJ1-3; V gene: TRBV5-1; CDR3 DNA: TGCGCCAGCAGCCGGTCTTCACCCGGAAACACCATATATTTT; CDR3 protein: CASSRSSPGNTIYF
clone size: many; D gene: -; J gene: TRBJ2-6; V gene: TRBV28; CDR3 DNA: TGTGCCAGCAGTTCCAATCCGGCCAACGTCCTGACTTTC; CDR3 protein: CASSSNPANVLTF
clone size: few; D gene: TRBD1; J gene: TRBJ1-1; V gene: TRBV20-1; CDR3 DNA: TGCAGTGCCTCTGAATTAGGACAGGGAGACACTGAAGCTTTCTTT; CDR3 protein: CSASELGQGDTEAFF
clone size: many; D gene: -; J gene: TRBJ1-1; V gene: TRBV28; CDR3 DNA: TGTGCCATCAAGCAGGGTTTTAAAACTGAAGCTTTCTTT; CDR3 protein: CAIKQGFKTEAFF
clone size: once; D gene: -; J gene: TRBJ2-1; V gene: TRBV6-1; CDR3 DNA: TGTGCCAGCACTTGGGCGGATGAGCAGTTCTTC; CDR3 protein: CASTWADEQFF
clone size: many; D gene: -; J gene: TRBJ1-1; V gene: TRBV28; CDR3 DNA: TGTGCCAGCAGTTTATCCTCCGACAGCACAGCTTTCTTT; CDR3 protein: CASSLSSDSTAFF
clone size: many; D gene: -; J gene: TRBJ1-5; V gene: TRBV28; CDR3 DNA: TGTGCCAGCAGTAACGCAGGGAGATCACAGCCCCAGCATTTT; CDR3 protein: CASSNAGRSQPQHF
clone size: many; D gene: -; J gene: TRBJ1-1; V gene: TRBV25-1; CDR3 DNA: TGTGCCAGCTGGGAAGGACAGCCGAACACTGAAGCTTTCTTT; CDR3 protein: CASWEGQPNTEAFF
clone size: many; D gene: -; J gene: TRBJ1-1; V gene: TRBV20-1; CDR3 DNA: TGCAGTGCTATTATAACGGTGAACACTGAAGCTTTCTTT; CDR3 protein: CSAIITVNTEAFF
clone size: -; D gene: -; J gene: TRBJ2-7; V gene: TRBV5-5; CDR3 DNA: TGTGCCAGCAGCGTTATGACAAGCCCGGCATACGAGCAGTACTTC; CDR3 protein: CASSVMTSPAYEQYF
clone size: many; D gene: -; J gene: TRBJ1-1; V gene: TRBV2; CDR3 DNA: TGTGCCAGCAGTGCGGGACGTTCAGGGACTGAAGCTTTCTTT; CDR3 protein: CASSAGRSGTEAFF
clone size: many; D gene: -; J gene: TRBJ1-1; V gene: TRBV10-3; CDR3 DNA: TGTGCCATCAGGCGGGGGGCAGAGGGTAGCACTGAAGCTTTCTTT; CDR3 protein: CAIRRGAEGSTEAFF
clone size: many; D gene: -; J gene: TRBJ1-2; V gene: TRBV7-2; CDR3 DNA: TGTGCCAGCAGCTTAGCGTCCGATGCGGGCTACACCTTC; CDR3 protein: CASSLASDAGYTF
clone size: many; D gene: -; J gene: TRBJ2-5; V gene: TRBV29-1; CDR3 DNA: TGCAGCGTCGGAAGGAGGGGCGGGCAAGAGACCCAGTACTTC; CDR3 protein: CSVGRRGGQETQYF
clone size: -; D gene: TRBD1; J gene: TRBJ1-2; V gene: TRBV19; CDR3 DNA: TGTGCCAGTAGTGTCGGACAGGGGTCGGGCTACACCTTC; CDR3 protein: CASSVGQGSGYTF
clone size: many; D gene: -; J gene: TRBJ1-1; V gene: TRBV12-5; CDR3 DNA: TGTGCTAGTGGTTTTGGATCGTTTTCTGAAGCTTTCTTT; CDR3 protein: CASGFGSFSEAFF
clone size: many; D gene: -; J gene: TRBJ1-6; V gene: TRBV28; CDR3 DNA: TGTGCCAGCAGTTTAGGACCGTCAATTAATTCACCCCTCCACTTT; CDR3 protein: CASSLGPSINSPLHF
clone size: many; D gene: -; J gene: TRBJ2-7; V gene: TRBV2; CDR3 DNA: TGTGCCACGCAGAGGGACGAGCAGTACTTC; CDR3 protein: CATQRDEQYF
clone size: -; D gene: -; J gene: TRBJ1-1; V gene: TRBV18; CDR3 DNA: TGTGCCAGCTCACCATCCCCCGGGACGAGGGTTGAAGCTTTCTTT; CDR3 protein: CASSPSPGTRVEAFF
clone size: -; D gene: TRBD1; J gene: TRBJ2-7; V gene: TRBV4-3; CDR3 DNA: TGCGCCAGCAGCCAAGTGGGACAGGTCTACGAGCAGTACTTC; CDR3 protein: CASSQVGQVYEQYF
clone size: many; D gene: TRBD1; J gene: TRBJ1-5; V gene: TRBV6-2/TRBV6-3; CDR3 DNA: TGTGCCACCGGACAGGTCGTCAATCAGCCCCAGCATTTT; CDR3 protein: CATGQVVNQPQHF